Listed below are T cell receptor beta chains from one sample, sequenced in a study of T cell responses to AZD1222 COVID-19 vaccine. The data were produced by immunoSEQ multiplex PCR, yet TCRdb's version contains in-frame clones alone and is incomplete. The profile shows tens of thousands of clones, 70% to 90% of them singletons. Source: peripheral blood, taken 28 days after the second AZD1222 dose. The receptors here all came from an adult who received the AZD1222 COVID-19 vaccine. Both conserved end residues are part of each CDR3. Each record gives: J gene, clone size, V gene, D gene, CDR3 DNA, CDR3 protein. A D gene is named only where the DNA matches it firmly. Size values are once, few and many counts, or a class for expanded clones, and some rows have none.

TRBJ2-3 - TRBV11-2 - TGTGCCAGCAGCTTCCTGGCGGGGGCAAACACAGATACGCAGTATTTT CASSFLAGANTDTQYF
TRBJ1-1 - TRBV19 - TGTGCCAGTAGTATCCCGCCCCGATCGAGTATGACCGGCCGACGAGACACTGAAGCTTTCTTT CASSIPPRSSMTGRRDTEAFF
TRBJ2-2 - TRBV28 - TGTGCCACCGCCCCACCCGGGGGCTGGGGGGAGCTGTTTTTT CATAPPGGWGELFF
TRBJ1-1 - TRBV5-1 - TGCGCCAGCAGCTTGGGGGGGAACACTGAAGCTTTCTTT CASSLGGNTEAFF
TRBJ2-7 - TRBV10-1 TRBD1 TGCGCCAGCAGTGAGTCGTCTGGACAGGGGACCTACGAGCAGTACTTC CASSESSGQGTYEQYF
TRBJ2-3 once TRBV12-3/TRBV12-4 - TGTGCCAGCAACCCGGGACTGACAGATACGCAGTATTTT CASNPGLTDTQYF
TRBJ1-4 once TRBV24-1 TRBD1 TGTGCCACCAGTGATCAGGGGACAGCGGGGGAAAAACTGTTTTTT CATSDQGTAGEKLFF
TRBJ2-1 - TRBV12-3/TRBV12-4 TRBD1 TGTGCCAGCAGTCGGGACAGCGAGAATGAGCAGTTCTTC CASSRDSENEQFF
TRBJ1-5 - TRBV6-5 - TGTGCCAGCAGTCCAGGGAGCCAGCCCCAGCATTTT CASSPGSQPQHF
TRBJ1-2 few TRBV27 - TGTGCCAGCAGAAGCGGACAGAACTTTTTGAACTATGGCTACACCTTC CASRSGQNFLNYGYTF
TRBJ2-2 - TRBV2 - TGTGCCAGCAGTATGGGGGCCGGGGAGCTGTTTTTT CASSMGAGELFF
TRBJ1-6 - TRBV19 - TGTGCCAGTAGTATAAAGGGATTTTCACCCCTCCACTTT CASSIKGFSPLHF
TRBJ1-2 once TRBV28 TRBD1 TGTGCCAGCAGCGGACAGGGGATTCACTATGGCTACACCTTC CASSGQGIHYGYTF
TRBJ2-5 - TRBV7-9 TRBD1 TGTGCCAGCAGCCCTAGTACGACAGGGTACCTAGGGACCCAGTACTTC CASSPSTTGYLGTQYF
TRBJ1-4 once TRBV7-9 - TGTGCCAGCAGCTCTTGGGGCGAAAAACTGTTTTTT CASSSWGEKLFF
TRBJ1-1 - TRBV11-3 - TGTGCCAGCAGCTTTACGGTGAACACTGAAGCTTTCTTT CASSFTVNTEAFF
TRBJ1-5 - TRBV5-5 - TGTGCCAGCAGCTTGGTCCGGGATGGGCCCCAGCATTTT CASSLVRDGPQHF
TRBJ2-2 - TRBV9 - TGTGCCAGCAGCGTAGGAAGGGGAACCGGGGAGCTGTTTTTT CASSVGRGTGELFF
TRBJ2-1 - TRBV2 - TGTGCCAGCAGTGAGGGGGCTTCCTACAATGAGCAGTTCTTC CASSEGASYNEQFF
TRBJ1-2 - TRBV3-1/TRBV3-2 - TGTGCCAGCAGCTACCCGACGGGAAACCGCGCCGGCTACACCTTC CASSYPTGNRAGYTF
TRBJ2-2 - TRBV5-6 - TGTGCCAGCAGCTGGGGGTCCCCCACCGGGGAGCTGTTTTTT CASSWGSPTGELFF
TRBJ2-7 - TRBV21-1 - TGTGCCAGCAGCAAAGGGGGTAGAGACAGGGGACATTCGCAGGGCTCCTACGAGCAGTACTTC CASSKGGRDRGHSQGSYEQYF
TRBJ1-1 - TRBV6-1 - TGTGCCAGCAGTGAAATCGGGCGCGCTGAAGCTTTCTTT CASSEIGRAEAFF
TRBJ1-2 - TRBV19 - TGTGCCAGTAGTATAGATGGTGGGGATAACTATGGCTACACCTTC CASSIDGGDNYGYTF
TRBJ2-7 - TRBV29-1 - TGCAGCGTTCACTACGAGCAGTACTTC CSVHYEQYF
TRBJ2-3 - TRBV12-5 - TGTGCTAGTGGTTCGGACAGCACAGATACGCAGTATTTT CASGSDSTDTQYF
TRBJ2-2 - TRBV6-6 TRBD1 TGTGCCAGCACTGAAAGACAGGGGCGGGCCGGGGAGCTGTTTTTT CASTERQGRAGELFF
TRBJ2-7 - TRBV20-1 - TGCAGTGCTCCGGCTTATTACGAGCAGTACTTC CSAPAYYEQYF
TRBJ2-7 - TRBV6-1 TRBD1 TGTGCCAGCAGTGAGACAGGGGTGGGGGAGCAGTACTTC CASSETGVGEQYF
TRBJ2-1 few TRBV18 - TGTGCCAGCTCACCAGTGGGGGCCCCACAACGGGGGCAGTTCTTC CASSPVGAPQRGQFF
TRBJ1-2 - TRBV6-1 TRBD1 TGTGCCAGCAGTGTCGTAGGACAGGGCTCCGCATATGGCTACACCTTC CASSVVGQGSAYGYTF
TRBJ1-3 - TRBV4-2 - TGTGCCAGCAGCCCCGCATTAATCAGAGGAAACACCATATATTTT CASSPALIRGNTIYF
TRBJ2-7 few TRBV5-1 - TGCGCCAGCAGCTTTCACACTCTTATACCGTACGAGCAGTACTTC CASSFHTLIPYEQYF
TRBJ2-3 - TRBV11-1 - TGTGCCAGCAGCTTATACGATAGCACAGATACGCAGTATTTT CASSLYDSTDTQYF
TRBJ1-5 - TRBV3-1/TRBV3-2 - TGTGCCAGCAGCCAGGGACACAGCAATCAGCCCCAGCATTTT CASSQGHSNQPQHF
TRBJ1-5 - TRBV4-1 - TGCGCCAGCAACCCCCGAGAGAGAGGGAGCAATCAGCCCCAGCATTTT CASNPRERGSNQPQHF
TRBJ1-5 - TRBV7-8 TRBD1 TGTGCCAGCAGCTTAGTTGGACAGGGTAATCAGCCCCAGCATTTT CASSLVGQGNQPQHF
TRBJ2-7 few TRBV28 TRBD2 TGTGCCAGCAGTTTACTGGGACTAGCGACCTACGAGCAGTACTTC CASSLLGLATYEQYF
TRBJ1-1 - TRBV9 - TGTGCCAGCAGCGTAGGAGGAGGGGCGAACACTGAAGCTTTCTTT CASSVGGGANTEAFF
TRBJ2-3 few TRBV15 TRBD1 TGTGCCACCAGCAGGGGACAGGGAGTCACAGATACGCAGTATTTT CATSRGQGVTDTQYF
TRBJ1-4 - TRBV7-9 TRBD1 TGTGCCAGCAGCTTAGCGAGCCCCAGGACAGGGCGCCCAGAAAAACTGTTTTTT CASSLASPRTGRPEKLFF
TRBJ2-1 - TRBV29-1 - TGCAGCGTGTCCCGGGCTAGCGTCAACAATGAGCAGTTCTTC CSVSRASVNNEQFF
TRBJ2-7 - TRBV5-1 TRBD1 TGCGCCAGCAGACAGGGGCCCATCAACGAGCAGTACTTC CASRQGPINEQYF
TRBJ2-1 - TRBV11-2 TRBD2 TGTGCCAGCAGCCCAGATCTAGCGGGGGGGCCGATTGAGCAGTTCTTC CASSPDLAGGPIEQFF
TRBJ2-7 - TRBV29-1 - TGCAGCGTTGAAGGGGGCGGCGCCTCCTACGAGCAGTACTTC CSVEGGGASYEQYF
TRBJ2-7 - TRBV27 TRBD1 TGTGCCAGCAGACGCGACAGGGGCTACGAGCAGTACTTC CASRRDRGYEQYF
TRBJ2-1 - TRBV27 - TGTGCCAGCAGCTTGGACAGCTCCTACAATGAGCAGTTCTTC CASSLDSSYNEQFF
TRBJ2-3 - TRBV7-6 - TGTGCCAGCAGCTTATCGGTAGGGGATACGCAGTATTTT CASSLSVGDTQYF
TRBJ2-1 - TRBV5-4 TRBD2 TGTGCCAGCAGCTCCCGCCCAGGACTAGCGGGGGGTAAGTTGTTCTTC CASSSRPGLAGGKLFF
TRBJ1-2 - TRBV7-9 - TGTGCCAGCAGTGAGGGACTCACGTATGGCTACACCTTC CASSEGLTYGYTF
TRBJ1-5 - TRBV6-5 - TGTGCCAGCAGTTCAACTGGGCGAGGACGGGAACAGCCCCAGCATTTT CASSSTGRGREQPQHF
TRBJ1-5 few TRBV4-1 - TGCGCCAGCAGCCTTATCCGAAATCAGCCCCAGCATTTT CASSLIRNQPQHF
TRBJ1-5 - TRBV19 TRBD1 TGTGCCAGTAGTATACGGACAGGGGGCGGTCAGCCCCAGCATTTT CASSIRTGGGQPQHF
TRBJ2-5 - TRBV20-1 TRBD2 TGCAGTGCTAGTAGGCTAGCGGGGGGAGGAGAGACCCAGTACTTC CSASRLAGGGETQYF
TRBJ2-3 - TRBV2 TRBD2 TGTGCCAGCTCGGGACTAGCGTACACAGATACGCAGTATTTT CASSGLAYTDTQYF
TRBJ1-6 - TRBV18 - TGTGCCAGCTCACCTGGGGGGCTTACCTCCTCCTATAATTCACCCCTCCACTTT CASSPGGLTSSYNSPLHF
TRBJ1-1 - TRBV3-1/TRBV3-2 - TGTGCCAGCAGCCCGGGGTATGGTGAAGCTTTCTTT CASSPGYGEAFF
TRBJ2-2 - TRBV4-2 TRBD1 TGTGCCAGCAGCCCTAGGACAGGGGACACCGGGGAGCTGTTTTTT CASSPRTGDTGELFF
TRBJ2-6 once TRBV5-1 - TGCGCCAGCAGCTCCGCAGACATAATCTCTGGGGCCAACGTCCTGACTTTC CASSSADIISGANVLTF